The present TCR beta chain was sequenced within a study of blood T cell repertoires in COVID-19. Methods used by the authors: For nucleated cells, counts were estimated from reference gene primer amplification. Generated by immunoSEQ multiplex PCR, the TCRdb table keeps only in-frame clones and is missing some. The DNA was the basis for D and trimming; V, J and clone size are from that table. The sample has 240,000 or so clones; about four fifths are singletons. CDR1 and CDR2 (germline): SGHDT, YYEEEE. The CDR3 runs to 16 residues. The V gene end was trimmed by 4 bases and the J gene end by 3 bases; junction bases not matched to a gene: 11.

The clonotype originates from a woman of 80 years or more with acute or convalescent COVID-19. Sequenced input: peripheral blood. The chain uses TRBV5-6 and TRBJ1-1; 8 positions agree with TRBD1. CDR3 nucleotide sequence: TGTGCCAGCAGCCCCTCGACAGGGGAATACGACACTGAAGCTTTCTTT. Protein product: CASSPSTGEYDTEAFF. Variable domain in full (rest from reference TRBV5-6 and TRBJ1-1): DAGVTQSPTHLIKTRGQQVTLRCSPKSGHDTVSWYQQALGQGPQFIFQYYEEEERQRGNFPDRFSGHQFPNYSSELNVNALLLGDSALYLCASSPSTGEYDTEAFFGQGTRLTVV.